The next 13 T cell receptor beta chains were all read from a single sample in a study of blood T cell repertoires in COVID-19. Libraries were prepared by immunoSEQ multiplex PCR; TCRdb keeps only in-frame clonotypes and omits some of them. Among around 70,000 clones, around 84% were seen once, and the ten largest hold 4.1%. Sequencing was done on a sample of peripheral blood. The source of these receptors is a man aged 45-60 years with acute or convalescent COVID-19.

This clone has only a few counts. The gene calls are TRBV6-5 and TRBJ1-1, with D uncertain. CDR1 is MNHEY and CDR2 is SVGAGI in the germline V gene. The CDR3 has 15 residues. V lost 4 bases and J 4 bases, leaving 16 bases between the germline ends. CDR3 sequence: CASSSRRGGITEAFF. Here the CDR3 DNA reads TGTGCCAGCAGTTCCCGGCGTGGAGGGATCACTGAAGCTTTCTTT.

The rearrangement uses TRBV10-2 and TRBJ1-1, with D unresolved. Germline V gene data show CDR1 as WSHSY and CDR2 as SAAADI. Deletions cut 0 bases from V and 3 bases from J, with 8 bases between. The CDR3 runs to 14 residues. This chain's CDR3 is CASSESVEYTEAFF. The CDR3 nucleotides read TGCGCCAGCAGTGAGTCTGTTGAGTACACTGAAGCTTTCTTT.

The J gene is TRBJ1-6, the V gene TRBV27; D is possibly TRBD1 (6 bases). V shed 2 bases and J shed 6 bases, with 14 bases lying between them. Per germline, CDR1 MNHEY and CDR2 SMNVEV (reference sequence). The CDR3 is made up of 16 amino acids. Here the CDR3 DNA reads TGTGCCAGCAGTTTAGTTCGGGGGGCTGGTAATTCACCCCTCCACTTT. It is translated as CASSLVRGAGNSPLHF.

This chain connects TRBV10-1 to TRBJ2-1; maybe TRBD1 (5 bases). Trimming stripped 6 bases from V and 8 bases from J, with 14 bases between. Germline lookup yields CDR1 WNHNN and CDR2 SYGVQD (reference sequence). There are 13 residues in the CDR3. CDR3 bases: TGCGCCAGCAGCCAACCCCAAGGGGATGAGCAGTTCTTC. Its translation is CASSQPQGDEQFF.

V and J are TRBV18 and TRBJ1-4, with a possible D match to TRBD1 (6 bases). This CDR3 has 15 residues. Germline V lookup: CDR1 KGHSH, CDR2 LQKENI. V lost 3 bases to trimming and J lost 8 bases, with 16 bases between them. The DNA of the CDR3 is TGTGCCAGCTCACCGAATCAGGGGCCTGGCGAAAAACTGTTTTTT. The encoded protein is CASSPNQGPGEKLFF.

The rearrangement uses TRBV6-5 and TRBJ1-1; the match to TRBD1 covers 10 bases. This CDR3 is built from 15 residues. The V segment lost 5 bases and the J segment 4 bases; nucleotides outside the gene matches: 7. Germline V gene data show CDR1 as MNHEY and CDR2 as SVGAGI. CDR3: CASSPHRTGGTEAFF. As DNA, the CDR3 is TGTGCCAGCAGTCCCCACCGGACAGGGGGCACTGAAGCTTTCTTT.

The chain recombines TRBV19 with TRBJ1-2, with D maybe TRBD1 (5 bases). This CDR3 contains 16 residues. V was trimmed by 7 bases and J by 2 bases, leaving 20 bases between them. Germline V gene lookup returns CDR1 LNHDA and CDR2 SQIVND (reference sequence). CDR3 sequence reads: CASNPSKWGGNYGYTF. The CDR3 bases are TGTGCCAGTAACCCCTCCAAGTGGGGGGGAAACTATGGCTACACCTTC.

This clone was recorded once. The gene calls are TRBV9 and TRBJ2-2; no firm D call. The ends were cut back, 4 bases at V and 4 bases at J, with 8 bases in the middle. This CDR3 has 13 residues. The germline CDR1 and CDR2 sequences are SGDLS and YYNGEE. The CDR3 DNA is TGTGCCAGCAGCCCCCGGAGCACCGGGGAGCTGTTTTTT. Its translation: CASSPRSTGELFF.

The V and J genes are TRBV10-3 and TRBJ1-3, with a weak D call TRBD1 (6 bases). Germline assignment: CDR1 ENHRY and CDR2 SYGVKD. This CDR3 comprises 16 residues. With 8 bases removed from V and 8 bases from J, the gap between germline ends came to 25 bases. CDR3 nucleotide sequence: TGTGCCATCTTGCAGGGGAGCCAGCCGGCCCGTGACACCATATATTTT. Amino acid sequence: CAILQGSQPARDTIYF.

The chain combines TRBV6-5 with TRBJ1-6; 8 bases agree with TRBD1. CDR1 is MNHEY and CDR2 is SVGAGI in the germline V gene. Unmatched junction bases numbered 7, after V lost 5 bases and J lost 7 bases. The CDR3 runs to 15 residues. CDR3 nucleotide sequence: TGTGCCAGCAGTCGCCTCGGACAGGGAAATTCACCCCTCCACTTT. Translating it yields CASSRLGQGNSPLHF.

The CDR3 protein is CASSPLIPGGSTDTQYF. CDR3 bases: TGTGCCAGCTCACCACTAATCCCGGGAGGGAGCACAGATACGCAGTATTTT. The chain has TRBV18 and TRBJ2-3; the match to TRBD2 covers 8 bases. There are 17 residues in the CDR3. CDR1 and CDR2 (germline): KGHSH, LQKENI. V trimming: 1 base; J trimming: 0 bases; junction bases outside the gene matches: 6.

The chain employs TRBV18 and TRBJ2-6, with no clear D. The CDR3 covers 15 residues. With 3 bases removed from V and 2 bases from J, the gap between germline ends came to 8 bases. Germline V lookup: CDR1 KGHSH, CDR2 LQKENI. CDR3 sequence: CASSPPSAGANVLTF. CDR3 nucleotide sequence: TGTGCCAGCTCACCTCCCTCGGCTGGGGCCAACGTCCTGACTTTC.

The rearrangement uses TRBV9 and TRBJ2-7; 9 bases are shared with TRBD1. Germline CDR1 reads SGDLS; CDR2 reads YYNGEE. The CDR3 runs to 15 residues. After removal of 0 bases from V and 4 bases from J, the junction contained 5 bases not matched to a gene. This chain's CDR3 is CASSVGGQGRYEQYF. CDR3 bases: TGTGCCAGCAGCGTAGGAGGACAGGGGAGATACGAGCAGTACTTC.